Presented here are 26 T cell receptor beta chains from one specimen sequenced in a study of blood T cell repertoires in COVID-19. The data were produced by immunoSEQ multiplex PCR, yet TCRdb's version contains in-frame clones alone and is incomplete. The profile shows some 230,000 clones, around 84% of them singletons. Specimen: peripheral blood. Receptor source: a woman in her sixties who had recovered from COVID-19.

The table lists this clone with a count of one. The chain links TRBV5-6 to TRBJ1-1, with unresolved D. Looked up from germline, CDR1 is SGHDT and CDR2 is YYEEEE. V was cut by 2 bases and J by 1 base, with 12 bases left in between. The CDR3 is made up of 15 amino acids. In DNA form, the CDR3 reads TGTGCCAGCAGCTTAGGGAACGGGAGGAACACTGAAGCTTTCTTT. This encodes CASSLGNGRNTEAFF.

This clone was seen just once. The gene calls are TRBV10-3 and TRBJ1-1; possible D gene TRBD1, 5 bases. Trimming pared 6 bases from V and 1 base from J, leaving 9 bases between. This CDR3 is 13 amino acids long. Per germline, CDR1 ENHRY and CDR2 SYGVKD. This chain's CDR3 is CAIRLTANTEAFF. CDR3 bases: TGTGCCATCAGACTGACAGCGAACACTGAAGCTTTCTTT.

This chain links TRBV4-1 with TRBJ1-3; D gene unclear. The germline V gene has CDR1 MGHRA and CDR2 YSYEKL. This CDR3 has 15 amino acids. The ends were cut back, 3 bases at V and 1 base at J, with 10 bases in the middle. The CDR3 region is CASSHPGSSGNTIYF. The DNA of the CDR3 is TGCGCCAGCAGCCATCCGGGGAGTTCTGGAAACACCATATATTTT.

V usage is TRBV18 and J usage is TRBJ1-5, with 8 bases aligning to TRBD1. Germline assignment: CDR1 KGHSH and CDR2 LQKENI. The junction had 11 bases not matched to a gene; V was cut back by 7 bases and J by 6 bases. The CDR3 is 15 residues long. CDR3 loop: CASLPDDRGGQPQHF. CDR3 sequence (DNA): TGTGCCAGCTTACCGGACGACAGGGGAGGTCAGCCCCAGCATTTT.

The CDR3 DNA follows: TGTGCCAGCAGCCGGACAGTGAGGACTGAAGCTTTCTTT. Translation gives CASSRTVRTEAFF. The chain uses TRBV12-3 or TRBV12-4 and TRBJ1-1, with a tentative D call TRBD1 (6 bases). This CDR3 spans 13 amino acids. Trimming shortened V by 6 bases and J by 5 bases, and 13 bases separated the two germline ends.

The V gene is TRBV6-2 or TRBV6-3, the J gene TRBJ1-5; maybe TRBD1 (5 bases). The CDR3 sequence is 16 residues long. Trimming shortened V by 0 bases and J by 4 bases, and 13 bases separated the two germline ends. Germline CDR1 and CDR2: MNHEY and SVGEGT. The CDR3 nucleotides read TGTGCCAGCAGTTACTCTTTGGGGCCTGGGAATCAGCCCCAGCATTTT. The encoded protein is CASSYSLGPGNQPQHF.

This chain links TRBV19 with TRBJ1-4; D unresolved. Between the trimmed V and J ends, which lost 5 bases and 8 bases, there was a span of 18 bases. In germline, CDR1 is LNHDA, CDR2 SQIVND (reference sequence). This CDR3 spans 15 amino acids. CDR3: CASSPSTYGGEKLFF. The CDR3 coding sequence is TGTGCCAGTAGTCCCTCGACGTATGGAGGGGAAAAACTGTTTTTT.

This sequence joins TRBV19 and TRBJ1-1; D gene ambiguous. CDR1 LNHDA and CDR2 SQIVND come from the germline V gene (reference sequence). Between the trimmed V and J ends, which lost 3 bases and 3 bases, there was a span of 8 bases. The length of the CDR3 is 13 residues. This chain's CDR3 is CASSIEAYTEAFF. CDR3 sequence (DNA): TGTGCCAGTAGTATTGAGGCGTACACTGAAGCTTTCTTT.

This rearrangement joins TRBV5-6 to TRBJ1-2, with TRBD1 as a possible D gene (6 bases). Germline lookup yields CDR1 SGHDT and CDR2 YYEEEE. This CDR3 comprises 14 residues. Trimming cost V 2 bases and J 7 bases, with 15 bases left between them. CDR3 bases: TGTGCCAGCAGCTTAACAGGGTTGTTGGGTGGCTACACCTTC. Translated: CASSLTGLLGGYTF.

The rearrangement joins TRBV6-5 to TRBJ2-3, with 7 positions matching TRBD2. J gave up 3 bases and V 7 bases, and 7 bases lay outside the gene matches. CDR1 and CDR2 (germline): MNHEY, SVGAGI. This CDR3 comprises 14 residues. The DNA of the CDR3 is TGTGCCAGCAATATGGGGGGGGGAACAGATACGCAGTATTTT. This gives the protein CASNMGGGTDTQYF.

This clone was counted a single time. The rearrangement joins TRBV5-6 to TRBJ2-5, with unresolved D. V lost 1 base and J 4 bases, leaving 11 bases between the germline ends. The CDR3 covers 14 residues. CDR1 is SGHDT and CDR2 is YYEEEE in the germline V gene. The CDR3 spells CASSLRSRRETQYF. CDR3 in DNA: TGTGCCAGCAGCTTGCGGAGCCGGCGAGAGACCCAGTACTTC. Full variable domain (remainder filled in from reference TRBV5-6 and TRBJ2-5): DAGVTQSPTHLIKTRGQQVTLRCSPKSGHDTVSWYQQALGQGPQFIFQYYEEEERQRGNFPDRFSGHQFPNYSSELNVNALLLGDSALYLCASSLRSRRETQYFGPGTRLLVL.

The chain has TRBV2 and TRBJ2-1, with 9 nucleotides matching TRBD2. The CDR3 contains 15 residues. With 4 bases clipped from V and 3 bases from J, the junction kept 4 bases outside the gene matches. CDR1 and CDR2 from the germline V gene are SNHLY and FYNNEI. The CDR3 DNA reads TGTGCCAGCAGTGTCGGAGCGGGGGGCTACAATGAGCAGTTCTTC. Translating it yields CASSVGAGGYNEQFF.

The V gene is TRBV5-4, the J gene TRBJ2-3; 8 nucleotides line up with TRBD2. Per the germline V gene, CDR1 is SGHNT and CDR2 is YYREEE (reference sequence). The CDR3 contains 16 residues. The ends lost 0 bases at V and 0 bases at J; junction bases unmatched: 3. The CDR3 DNA reads as TGTGCCAGCAGCTTGGAGGCGGGGGGTAGCACAGATACGCAGTATTTT. Residues: CASSLEAGGSTDTQYF.

The chain recombines TRBV14 with TRBJ1-1; D perhaps matches TRBD1 (5 bases). Germline-derived CDR1 and CDR2 are SGHDN and FVKESK. V was pared by 0 bases and J by 4 bases, with 6 bases between. The CDR3 contains 13 residues. CDR3 residues: CASSQDRGTEAFF. The CDR3 region has the DNA TGTGCCAGCAGCCAAGATAGGGGCACTGAAGCTTTCTTT. The full variable domain, with the rest looked up from reference TRBV14 and TRBJ1-1, is EAGVTQFPSHSVIEKGQTVTLRCDPISGHDNLYWYRRVMGKEIKFLLHFVKESKQDESGMPNNRFLAERTGGTYSTLKVQPAELEDSGVYFCASSQDRGTEAFFGQGTRLTVV.

This chain uses TRBV13 with TRBJ1-1; TRBD1 agrees at 8 bases. Germline V lookup: CDR1 PRHDT, CDR2 FYEKMQ (reference sequence). This CDR3 has 13 amino acids. With V trimmed by 4 bases and J by 5 bases, 3 bases remained unmatched. CDR3 nucleotide sequence: TGTGCCAGCAGCTGGACAGGGAGTACTGAAGCTTTCTTT. This encodes CASSWTGSTEAFF. The whole variable domain, remainder taken from reference TRBV13 and TRBJ1-1, is AAGVIQSPRHLIKEKRETATLKCYPIPRHDTVYWYQQGPGQDPQFLISFYEKMQSDKGSIPDRFSAQQFSDYHSELNMSSLELGDSALYFCASSWTGSTEAFFGQGTRLTVV.

The rearrangement links TRBV2 to TRBJ1-5, with 7 bases that match TRBD1. CDR3 length equals 14 residues. The J segment lost 0 bases and the V segment lost 6 bases, leaving 2 bases of the junction unmatched. The germline CDR1 and CDR2 sequences are SNHLY and FYNNEI. The CDR3 DNA sequence: TGTGCCAGCAGCGGACAGGTTAGCAATCAGCCCCAGCATTTT. It translates to CASSGQVSNQPQHF.

The chain links TRBV29-1 to TRBJ1-3; D ambiguous. CDR3 length equals 13 residues. In germline, CDR1 is SQVTM, CDR2 ANQGSEA. V lost 3 bases, J lost 0 bases, and 6 bases lay in between. As DNA, the CDR3 is TGCAGCGTTGAGGCAAACTCTGGAAACACCATATATTTT. Its translation: CSVEANSGNTIYF.

This chain joins TRBV12-3 or TRBV12-4 and TRBJ1-2; no reliable D call. V was clipped by 6 bases and J by 8 bases, with 16 bases between them. There are 13 residues in the CDR3. The CDR3 coding sequence is TGTGCCAGCAGCCGGACGGTTTGGGAGGGCTACACCTTC. Amino acid sequence: CASSRTVWEGYTF.

This sequence joins TRBV7-8 and TRBJ2-5; 8 bases agree with TRBD2. Trimming removed 0 bases from V and 5 bases from J; junction bases left unmatched: 11. This CDR3 comprises 17 residues. Germline assignment: CDR1 SGHVS and CDR2 FQNEAQ. CDR3 in amino acids: CASSLAQPAGAGETQYF. In DNA, the CDR3 is TGTGCCAGCAGCTTAGCGCAACCAGCGGGGGCCGGGGAGACCCAGTACTTC.

CDR3 coding DNA: TGTGCCAGCAGCCAAGGGACTAGCGGACGGAATGAGCAGTTCTTC. Protein sequence: CASSQGTSGRNEQFF. The V and J genes are TRBV11-2 and TRBJ2-1; 11 bases are a match to TRBD2. CDR1 is SGHAT, CDR2 FQNNGV, per germline. The CDR3 extends over 15 amino acids. V shed 5 bases, J shed 7 bases, and the junction held 7 bases outside the gene matches.

This clone was recorded only once. The rearrangement links TRBV5-1 to TRBJ2-3; no definite D call. Trimming left V 0 bases short and J 8 bases short, with 10 bases between. The V gene's germline CDR1 is SGHRS and CDR2 YFSETQ. The CDR3 covers 13 residues. DNA of the CDR3: TGCGCCAGCAGCTTGGTACTACTGGGTACGCAGTATTTT. Amino acid sequence: CASSLVLLGTQYF.

This chain uses TRBV18 with TRBJ2-5; 9 bases align to TRBD1. The CDR3 covers 14 residues. V lost 4 bases, J lost 3 bases, and 3 bases stayed unmatched. The V gene's germline CDR1 is KGHSH and CDR2 LQKENI. The CDR3 nucleotides read TGTGCCAGCTCACTTCGGACAGGGGAAGAGACCCAGTACTTC. The encoded protein is CASSLRTGEETQYF.

The CDR3 DNA is TGCGCCAGCAGCTCTACCTTCGCGGGGGGTACCAATGAGCAGTTCTTC. It is translated as CASSSTFAGGTNEQFF. The chain combines TRBV5-1 with TRBJ2-1; 8 bases map to TRBD2. The V segment lost 3 bases and the J segment 6 bases; nucleotides outside the gene matches: 11. Germline V gene sequence: CDR1 SGHRS, CDR2 YFSETQ. CDR3 length equals 16 residues. Using reference TRBV5-1 and TRBJ2-1 for the parts outside the CDR3, the full variable domain is KAGVTQTPRYLIKTRGQQVTLSCSPISGHRSVSWYQQTPGQGLQFLFEYFSETQRNKGNFPGRFSGRQFSNSRSEMNVSTLELGDSALYLCASSSTFAGGTNEQFFGPGTRLTVL.

The chain has TRBV3-1 (or the pseudogene TRBV3-2) and TRBJ2-5, with TRBD2 matching over 14 bases. The CDR3 has 18 amino acids. Germline CDR1 reads LGHDT; CDR2 reads YNNKEL (reference sequence). Losses at the gene ends were 0 bases for V and 5 bases for J; bases not matched to a gene: 8. The CDR3 is CASSQDPRGLAGAETQYF. Written as DNA, the CDR3 is TGTGCCAGCAGCCAAGATCCCCGGGGACTAGCGGGGGCGGAGACCCAGTACTTC.

The J gene is TRBJ1-5, the V gene TRBV18; tentative D call: TRBD1 (5 bases). CDR1 is KGHSH, CDR2 LQKENI, per germline. The length of the CDR3 is 19 residues. V lost 0 bases and J 5 bases, leaving 23 bases between the germline ends. CDR3 residues: CASSPPRAGILAFDQPQHF. The CDR3 bases are TGTGCCAGCTCACCACCTCGTGCAGGGATTTTAGCATTCGATCAGCCCCAGCATTTT.

This clone appeared once. The rearrangement joins TRBV5-1 to TRBJ2-6, with TRBD1 as a possible D gene (5 bases). Looked up from germline, CDR1 is SGHRS and CDR2 is YFSETQ. V was clipped by 3 bases and J by 4 bases, with 14 bases between them. The CDR3 runs 16 residues. The CDR3 loop is CASSSTVSLGANVLTF. CDR3 in DNA: TGCGCCAGCAGCTCGACAGTCTCTCTGGGGGCCAACGTCCTGACTTTC.